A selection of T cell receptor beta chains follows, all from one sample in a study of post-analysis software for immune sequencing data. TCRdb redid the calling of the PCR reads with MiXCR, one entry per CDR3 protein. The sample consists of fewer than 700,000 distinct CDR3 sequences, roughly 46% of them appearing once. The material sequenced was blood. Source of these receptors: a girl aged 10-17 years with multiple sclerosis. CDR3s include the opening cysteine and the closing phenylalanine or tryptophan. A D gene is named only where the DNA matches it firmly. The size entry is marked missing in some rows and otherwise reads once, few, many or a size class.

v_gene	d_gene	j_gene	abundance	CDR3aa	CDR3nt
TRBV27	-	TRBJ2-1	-	CASSPRLAYNEQFF	TGTGCCAGCAGTCCAAGGCTAGCGTACAATGAGCAGTTCTTC
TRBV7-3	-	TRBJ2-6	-	CASSPGQGGSGANVLTF	TGTGCCAGCAGCCCCGGGCAGGGAGGATCTGGGGCCAACGTCCTGACTTTC
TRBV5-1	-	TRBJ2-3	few	CASSRRGISSTDTQYF	TGCGCCAGCAGTCGTAGGGGGATTTCTAGCACAGATACGCAGTATTTT
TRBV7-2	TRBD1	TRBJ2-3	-	CASSWDSTDTQYF	TGTGCCAGCAGCTGGGACAGTACAGATACGCAGTATTTT
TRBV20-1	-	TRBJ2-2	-	CSARDQWNTGERFF	TGCAGTGCTAGAGATCAATGGAACACCGGGGAGCGGTTTTTT
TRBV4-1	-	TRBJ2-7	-	CASSSLVTRTSYEQYF	TGCGCCAGCAGCTCCCTGGTGACAAGAACTAGCTACGAGCAGTACTTC
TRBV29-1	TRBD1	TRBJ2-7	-	CSVAQGDEQYF	TGCAGCGTTGCCCAGGGGGACGAGCAGTACTTC
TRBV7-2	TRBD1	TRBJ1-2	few	CASSYQGAVVYTF	TGTGCCAGCAGCTATCAGGGGGCAGTAGTGTACACCTTC
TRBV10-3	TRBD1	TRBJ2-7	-	CAISEGQVTYEQYF	TGTGCCATCAGCGAAGGACAGGTTACCTACGAGCAGTACTTC
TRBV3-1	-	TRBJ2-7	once	CTSSHAASDEQYF	TGTACCAGCAGCCATGCCGCCAGTGACGAGCAGTACTTC
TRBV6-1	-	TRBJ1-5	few	CASRATNQPQHF	TGTGCCAGCAGGGCCACGAATCAGCCCCAGCATTTT
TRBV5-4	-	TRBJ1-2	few	CASAVANYGYTF	TGTGCCAGCGCAGTAGCTAACTATGGCTACACCTTC
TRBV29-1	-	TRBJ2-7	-	CSAGAGSSYEQYF	TGCAGCGCTGGGGCCGGAAGCTCCTACGAGCAGTACTTC
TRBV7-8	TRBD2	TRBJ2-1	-	CASSPLTSGPYNEQFF	TGTGCCAGCAGCCCCTTGACTAGCGGGCCGTACAATGAGCAGTTCTTC
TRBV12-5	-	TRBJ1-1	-	CATGIMNTEAFF	TGTGCCACAGGGATAATGAACACTGAAGCTTTCTTT
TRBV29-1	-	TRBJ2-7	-	CSVRIGHEQYF	TGCAGCGTGAGGATAGGCCACGAGCAGTACTTC
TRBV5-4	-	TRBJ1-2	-	CASSLEQPFSYGYTF	TGTGCCAGCAGCTTGGAGCAGCCCTTTAGCTATGGCTACACCTTC
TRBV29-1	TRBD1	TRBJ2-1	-	CSVDRGHEQFF	TGCAGCGTGGACAGGGGACATGAGCAGTTCTTC
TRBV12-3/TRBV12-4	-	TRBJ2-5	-	CASSFTLKGYF	TGTGCCAGCAGTTTTACCCTCAAGGGGTACTTC
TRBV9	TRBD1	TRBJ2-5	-	CASSARDRGTGETQYF	TGTGCCAGCAGCGCAAGGGACAGGGGCACCGGGGAGACCCAGTACTTC
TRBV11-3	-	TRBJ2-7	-	CASSSAPGPYEQYF	TGTGCCAGCAGCTCCGCACCAGGCCCCTACGAGCAGTACTTC
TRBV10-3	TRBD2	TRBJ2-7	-	CAISPGLAREQYF	TGTGCCATCTCTCCTGGACTAGCTCGCGAGCAGTACTTC
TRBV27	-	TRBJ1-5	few	CASSLDSGSNQPQHF	TGTGCCAGCAGTTTAGACTCCGGAAGCAATCAGCCCCAGCATTTT
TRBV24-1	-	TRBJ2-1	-	CATSDGGTAVNEQFF	TGTGCCACCAGTGATGGCGGGACGGCGGTCAATGAGCAGTTCTTC
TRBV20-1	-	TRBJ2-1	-	CSADSGHDYNEQFF	TGCAGTGCCGACTCGGGACACGATTACAATGAGCAGTTCTTC
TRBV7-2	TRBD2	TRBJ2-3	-	CASSLLAGGPGRDTQYF	TGTGCCAGCAGCTTACTAGCGGGGGGGCCCGGTCGGGATACGCAGTATTTT
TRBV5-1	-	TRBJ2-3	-	CASSRLEKTDTQYF	TGCGCCAGCAGCCGCTTAGAGAAAACAGATACGCAGTATTTT
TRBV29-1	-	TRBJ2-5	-	CSVEVGSGVRETQYF	TGCAGCGTTGAAGTAGGGTCAGGGGTCAGGGAGACCCAGTACTTC
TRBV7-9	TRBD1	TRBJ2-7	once	CASSALRDRGYEQYF	TGTGCCAGCAGCGCCCTCCGGGACAGGGGCTACGAGCAGTACTTC
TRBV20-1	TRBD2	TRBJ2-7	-	CSARDSGLADSYEQYF	TGCAGTGCTAGAGACTCGGGACTAGCGGACTCCTACGAGCAGTACTTC
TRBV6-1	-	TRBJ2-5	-	CASTARQYDIWDRRETQYF	TGTGCCAGCACCGCTCGGCAGTATGATATCTGGGATCGAAGAGAGACCCAGTACTTC
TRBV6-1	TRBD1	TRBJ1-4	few	CASRGDRVQEKLFF	TGTGCCAGCAGAGGGGACAGGGTTCAGGAAAAACTGTTTTTT
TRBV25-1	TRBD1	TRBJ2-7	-	CASTEAGGSSYEQYF	TGTGCCAGCACTGAAGCAGGGGGATCCTCCTACGAGCAGTACTTC
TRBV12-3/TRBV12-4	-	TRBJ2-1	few	CASSLVFGSYNEQFF	TGTGCCAGCAGTTTAGTGTTCGGCTCCTACAATGAGCAGTTCTTC
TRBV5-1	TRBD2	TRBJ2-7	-	CASCTGEGNNEQYF	TGCGCCAGCTGCACGGGGGAGGGAAACAATGAGCAGTACTTC
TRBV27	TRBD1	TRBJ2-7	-	CASSLSPVTGRGYEQYF	TGTGCCAGCAGTTTATCCCCCGTGACAGGGCGAGGGTACGAGCAGTACTTC
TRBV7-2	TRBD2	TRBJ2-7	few	CASSFTSGRAGYEQYF	TGTGCCAGCAGCTTCACTAGCGGGAGGGCCGGGTACGAGCAGTACTTC
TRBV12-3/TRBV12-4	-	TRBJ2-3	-	CASSLVGVVDTQYF	TGTGCCAGCAGTTTAGTAGGGGTCGTAGATACGCAGTATTTT
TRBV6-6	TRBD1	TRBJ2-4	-	CASLLEDRGKNIQYF	TGTGCCAGCTTATTAGAGGACAGGGGCAAAAACATTCAGTACTTC
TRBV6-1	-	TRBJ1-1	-	CASSGQWTEAFF	TGTGCCAGCAGTGGACAATGGACTGAAGCTTTCTTT
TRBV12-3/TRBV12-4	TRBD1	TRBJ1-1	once	CASSPGTAYTEAFF	TGTGCCAGCAGTCCCGGGACAGCCTACACTGAAGCTTTCTTT
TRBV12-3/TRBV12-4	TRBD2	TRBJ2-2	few	CASSPTTSVSNTGELFF	TGTGCCAGCAGTCCGACCACTAGCGTATCGAACACCGGGGAGCTGTTTTTT
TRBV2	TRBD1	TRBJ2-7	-	CASSWGQGEFYEQYF	TGTGCCAGCAGCTGGGGACAGGGGGAATTCTACGAGCAGTACTTC
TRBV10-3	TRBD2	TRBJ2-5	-	CAISASGVLAGETQYF	TGTGCCATCAGTGCCTCGGGGGTCTTAGCGGGGGAGACCCAGTACTTC
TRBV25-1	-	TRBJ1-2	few	CASSESGGYGYTF	TGTGCCAGCAGTGAATCTGGAGGCTATGGCTACACCTTC
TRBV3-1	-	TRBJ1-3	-	CASSQDGRSGNTIYF	TGTGCCAGCAGCCAAGATGGACGGTCTGGAAACACCATATATTTT